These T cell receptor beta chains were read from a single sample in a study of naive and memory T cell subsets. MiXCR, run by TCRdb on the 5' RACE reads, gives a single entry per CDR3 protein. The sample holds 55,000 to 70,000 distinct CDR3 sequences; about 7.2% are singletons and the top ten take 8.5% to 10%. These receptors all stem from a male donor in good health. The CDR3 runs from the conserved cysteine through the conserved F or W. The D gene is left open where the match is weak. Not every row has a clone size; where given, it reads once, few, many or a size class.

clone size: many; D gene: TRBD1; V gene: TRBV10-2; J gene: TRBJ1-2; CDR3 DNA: TGCGCCAGCAGGCCCGTCCCGAAACAGGGGGGAGACTATGGCTACACCTTC; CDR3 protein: CASRPVPKQGGDYGYTF
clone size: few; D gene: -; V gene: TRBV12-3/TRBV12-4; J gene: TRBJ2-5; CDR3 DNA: TGTGCCAGCAGTTTGGTCGGGGCCCAGTACTTC; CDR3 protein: CASSLVGAQYF
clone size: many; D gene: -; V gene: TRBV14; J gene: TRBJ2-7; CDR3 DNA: TGTGCCAGCAGCCCACGACTCTCGGGGCTCTACGAGCAGTACTTC; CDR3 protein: CASSPRLSGLYEQYF
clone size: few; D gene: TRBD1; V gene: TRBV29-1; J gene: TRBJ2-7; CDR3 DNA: TGCAGCGTTAGGACAGGTAGCTACGAGCAGTACTTC; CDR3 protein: CSVRTGSYEQYF
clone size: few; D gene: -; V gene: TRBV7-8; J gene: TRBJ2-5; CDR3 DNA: TGTGCCAGCAGCTTATTTGGCCCGCGGGACAGCCAAGAGACCCAGTACTTC; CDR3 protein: CASSLFGPRDSQETQYF
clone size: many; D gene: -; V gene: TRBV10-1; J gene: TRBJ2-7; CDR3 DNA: TGCGCCAGCAGTGCCCTTGGAGTCTCCTCCTACGAGCAGTACTTC; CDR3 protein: CASSALGVSSYEQYF
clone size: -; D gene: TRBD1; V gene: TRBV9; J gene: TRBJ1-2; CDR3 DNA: TGTGCCAGCAGCGCCGGGACAGGTCCTTTATTCGGCACCTTC; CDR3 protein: CASSAGTGPLFGTF
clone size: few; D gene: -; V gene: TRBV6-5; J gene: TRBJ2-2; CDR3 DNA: TGTGCCAGCACTGCGGTCCTCGAAACCGGGGAGCTGTTTTTT; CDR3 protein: CASTAVLETGELFF
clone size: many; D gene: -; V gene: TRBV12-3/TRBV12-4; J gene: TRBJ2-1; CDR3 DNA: TGTGCCAGCAGTTTTGACGTAAGCATCGGAGTAATCTCGAATGAGCAGTTCTTC; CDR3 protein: CASSFDVSIGVISNEQFF
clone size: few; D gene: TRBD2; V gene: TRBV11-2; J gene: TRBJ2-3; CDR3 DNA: TGTGCCAGCAGCTTTGGGACTAGCGGGGGGTTGGATACGCAGTATTTT; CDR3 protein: CASSFGTSGGLDTQYF
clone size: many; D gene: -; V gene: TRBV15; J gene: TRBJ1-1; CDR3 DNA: TGTGCCACCAGCCTCTGGCCGGAGAGGAATGAAGCTTTCTTT; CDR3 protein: CATSLWPERNEAFF
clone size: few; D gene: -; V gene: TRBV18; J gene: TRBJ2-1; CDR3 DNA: TGTGCCAGCTCACCGATTAGGGCAGATGAGCAGTTCTTC; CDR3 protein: CASSPIRADEQFF
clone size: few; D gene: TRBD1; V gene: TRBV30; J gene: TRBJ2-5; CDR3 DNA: TGTGCCTGGAGTTTGGGGACAGGACAAGAGACCCAGTACTTC; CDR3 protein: CAWSLGTGQETQYF
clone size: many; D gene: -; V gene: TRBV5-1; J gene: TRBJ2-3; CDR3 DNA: TGCGCCAGCAGCTGGGCGGGGAATACGCAGTATTTT; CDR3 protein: CASSWAGNTQYF
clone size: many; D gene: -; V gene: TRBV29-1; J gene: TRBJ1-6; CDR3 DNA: TGCAGCGCTACGGAAGGGACTGGCGGATCACCCCTCCACTTT; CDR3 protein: CSATEGTGGSPLHF